The rows below give T cell receptor beta chains drawn from one sample of a study of T-cell memory formation after mild COVID-19. From the 5' RACE reads, TCRdb called clonotypes with MiXCR, one entry per CDR3 protein. The sample records some 600,000 distinct CDR3 sequences, 17% being singletons. The sequenced sample was PBMCs or a T cell subset sorted from them (not recorded which). These TCRs come from an adult woman who had mild COVID-19 (a few samples of this study predate the infection). Cell type and time point are not known. Both conserved end residues are part of each CDR3. Fields, in order: V gene, CDR3 length, D gene, CDR3 protein. D genes are given only for firm matches.

v_call: TRBV5-6; cdr3_length: 14; d_call: NA; cdr3_aa: CASSSGTLQETQYF
v_call: TRBV12-3/TRBV12-4; cdr3_length: 14; d_call: NA; cdr3_aa: CASRRDNGNTEAFF
v_call: TRBV7-3; cdr3_length: 14; d_call: NA; cdr3_aa: CASSLTATSNEQFF
v_call: TRBV20-1; cdr3_length: 14; d_call: NA; cdr3_aa: CSARIGTTNTEAFF
v_call: TRBV5-6; cdr3_length: 17; d_call: NA; cdr3_aa: CASTATEHLLAKNIQYF
v_call: TRBV20-1; cdr3_length: 12; d_call: NA; cdr3_aa: CSAPGPNTEAFF
v_call: TRBV30; cdr3_length: 13; d_call: NA; cdr3_aa: CAWSVRVGTEAFF
v_call: TRBV7-3; cdr3_length: 13; d_call: NA; cdr3_aa: CASSWTATGELFF
v_call: TRBV9; cdr3_length: 16; d_call: TRBD1; cdr3_aa: CASSPRTGKNTGELFF
v_call: TRBV14; cdr3_length: 13; d_call: NA; cdr3_aa: CASSQEGARGYTF
v_call: TRBV5-6; cdr3_length: 13; d_call: NA; cdr3_aa: CASSFFSTDTQYF
v_call: TRBV18; cdr3_length: 13; d_call: NA; cdr3_aa: CASSKQATDTQYF
v_call: TRBV27; cdr3_length: 12; d_call: NA; cdr3_aa: CASRQGNYGYTF
v_call: TRBV29-1; cdr3_length: 10; d_call: NA; cdr3_aa: CSVGVLGAFF
v_call: TRBV24-1; cdr3_length: 15; d_call: TRBD2; cdr3_aa: CATSSASGSTDTQYF
v_call: TRBV5-1; cdr3_length: 14; d_call: NA; cdr3_aa: CASRREGMNTEAFF
v_call: TRBV20-1; cdr3_length: 17; d_call: NA; cdr3_aa: CSARDFGPGVSNQPQHF
v_call: TRBV20-1; cdr3_length: 16; d_call: TRBD1; cdr3_aa: CSASRTGNVNNQPQHF
v_call: TRBV15; cdr3_length: 13; d_call: NA; cdr3_aa: CATSEYAGTEAFF
v_call: TRBV20-1; cdr3_length: 14; d_call: NA; cdr3_aa: CSAYFGRLTDTQYF
v_call: TRBV2; cdr3_length: 17; d_call: TRBD1; cdr3_aa: CASKESTGTGPTDTQYF
v_call: TRBV4-1; cdr3_length: 14; d_call: NA; cdr3_aa: CASSQDSWGTEAFF
v_call: TRBV2; cdr3_length: 14; d_call: NA; cdr3_aa: CASSEGAFRNTIYF
v_call: TRBV10-2; cdr3_length: 13; d_call: NA; cdr3_aa: CASSDPVNTEAFF
v_call: TRBV5-1; cdr3_length: 17; d_call: TRBD2; cdr3_aa: CASSWFSGMVNTGELFF
v_call: TRBV27; cdr3_length: 15; d_call: TRBD1; cdr3_aa: CASSLSQGAKYGYTF
v_call: TRBV5-1; cdr3_length: 18; d_call: TRBD2; cdr3_aa: CASSQWPLREGPTNEQFF
v_call: TRBV7-2; cdr3_length: 15; d_call: TRBD2; cdr3_aa: CASSPGLAGGNTQYF
v_call: TRBV7-9; cdr3_length: 14; d_call: TRBD1; cdr3_aa: CAGETGNVNYGYTF
v_call: TRBV12-3/TRBV12-4; cdr3_length: 13; d_call: NA; cdr3_aa: CASSLDTLAGQHF
v_call: TRBV19; cdr3_length: 15; d_call: NA; cdr3_aa: CASNDPQRANEKLFF
v_call: TRBV19; cdr3_length: 15; d_call: NA; cdr3_aa: CASSLPTRGEYGYTF
v_call: TRBV2; cdr3_length: 14; d_call: NA; cdr3_aa: CASSGGARDSPLHF
v_call: TRBV6-1; cdr3_length: 15; d_call: NA; cdr3_aa: CASSLHGTSTDTQYF
v_call: TRBV10-3; cdr3_length: 13; d_call: TRBD2; cdr3_aa: CATVPGLDNTQYF
v_call: TRBV7-3; cdr3_length: 16; d_call: TRBD2; cdr3_aa: CATDGIAGPSTDTQYF
v_call: TRBV29-1; cdr3_length: 11; d_call: NA; cdr3_aa: CSVAFNEGQYF
v_call: TRBV7-2; cdr3_length: 15; d_call: NA; cdr3_aa: CASSLGHRENTEAFF
v_call: TRBV5-4; cdr3_length: 14; d_call: NA; cdr3_aa: CASSLAQYQETQYF
v_call: TRBV15; cdr3_length: 14; d_call: NA; cdr3_aa: CATSPGVSGNTIYF
v_call: TRBV29-1; cdr3_length: 13; d_call: NA; cdr3_aa: CSVVKVLNTEAFF
v_call: TRBV27; cdr3_length: 16; d_call: NA; cdr3_aa: CASSFGQMVMRNEQFF
v_call: TRBV5-1; cdr3_length: 15; d_call: TRBD2; cdr3_aa: CASSAAGAASYEQYF
v_call: TRBV7-3; cdr3_length: 16; d_call: NA; cdr3_aa: CASSFSGGGAYNEQFF
v_call: TRBV11-2; cdr3_length: 14; d_call: TRBD2; cdr3_aa: CASSWGLAGNEQFF